One sample yielded the 17 T cell receptor beta chains listed below, sequenced in a study of blood T cell repertoires in COVID-19. Sequencing used immunoSEQ multiplex PCR; TCRdb keeps in-frame clones, though not all of them. Found here are about 150,000 clones, 70% to 85% of them singletons; the top ten hold 0.63%. Sequencing input: peripheral blood. The receptors were sampled from a man aged 55 to 70 with COVID-19, enrolled during active disease.

The genes are TRBV19 and TRBJ1-2; D unclear. V lost 0 bases, J lost 8 bases, and 10 bases lay in between. This CDR3 is built from 13 residues. Germline assignment: CDR1 LNHDA and CDR2 SQIVND (reference sequence). The CDR3: CASSIEAVRGYTF. The CDR3 DNA follows: TGTGCCAGTAGTATAGAGGCAGTACGCGGCTACACCTTC.

The rearrangement uses TRBV29-1 and TRBJ1-1; 10 bases map to TRBD1. The CDR3 sequence is 17 residues long. Germline-derived CDR1 and CDR2 are SQVTM and ANQGSEA. V was pared by 2 bases and J by 1 base, with 10 bases of the junction left unmatched. The CDR3 DNA is TGCAGCGTTGAAAAGAGTGGGACAGGGGACCGGAACACTGAAGCTTTCTTT. Its translation is CSVEKSGTGDRNTEAFF.

The gene calls are TRBV6-5 and TRBJ1-1; 8 nucleotides match TRBD1. CDR1 MNHEY and CDR2 SVGAGI come from the germline V gene. The CDR3 totals 14 residues. J gave up 5 bases and V 6 bases, and 8 bases lay outside the gene matches. CDR3 amino acids: CASRNDRGRTEAFF. The DNA for the CDR3 is TGTGCCAGCAGAAATGACAGGGGTAGGACTGAAGCTTTCTTT.

The V and J genes are TRBV15 and TRBJ1-4; no firm D call. The CDR3 length is 18 residues. Germline CDR1 LNHNV, CDR2 YYDKDF (reference sequence). V was shortened by 1 base and J by 5 bases, with 20 bases between the two germline ends. CDR3 coding DNA: TGTGCCACCAGCAGAGCCCCTCAGCAGACTGCCACAAATGAAAAACTGTTTTTT. Translating it yields CATSRAPQQTATNEKLFF.

CDR3 in amino acids: CASSSRDRGLAETF. CDR3 DNA: TGTGCCAGCAGCTCACGGGACAGGGGATTGGCTGAGACCTTC. The chain links TRBV7-9 to TRBJ1-2; 10 nucleotides agree with TRBD1. The CDR3 runs to 14 residues. V lost 4 bases and J lost 14; bases outside the gene matches: 13. Germline CDR1 is SEHNR and CDR2 is FQNEAQ (reference sequence).

V is TRBV24-1 and J is TRBJ1-1; D may be TRBD1 (6 bases). Trimming took off 4 bases at V and 8 bases at J, with 13 bases between the two ends. This CDR3 has 13 amino acids. Germline CDR1 KGHDR, CDR2 SFDVKD. The chain's CDR3 is CATSDPPGHEAFF. In nucleotides, the CDR3 is TGTGCCACCAGTGACCCCCCGGGACACGAAGCTTTCTTT.

V usage is TRBV5-1 and J usage is TRBJ2-7; 8 bases align to TRBD2. There are 16 residues in the CDR3. Germline-derived CDR1 and CDR2 are SGHRS and YFSETQ. With V trimmed by 4 bases and J by 2 bases, 11 bases remained unmatched. The CDR3 nucleotides read TGCGCCAGCAGCACCGGGGGGGGAATCTCCCCCTACGAGCAGTACTTC. Its protein product is CASSTGGGISPYEQYF.

This chain connects TRBV28 to TRBJ1-5; 8 bases map to TRBD1. The length of the CDR3 is 20 residues. J lost 0 bases, V lost 1 base, and 14 bases had no gene match. Germline V gene lookup returns CDR1 MDHEN and CDR2 SYDVKM. CDR3 sequence: CASSLFPTGDPSYSNQPQHF. The CDR3 bases are TGTGCCAGCAGTTTATTTCCGACAGGGGATCCCTCCTATAGCAATCAGCCCCAGCATTTT. The complete variable domain, with remaining parts taken from reference TRBV28 and TRBJ1-5, reads DVKVTQSSRYLVKRTGEKVFLECVQDMDHENMFWYRQDPGLGLRLIYFSYDVKMKEKGDIPEGYSVSREKKERFSLILESASTNQTSMYLCASSLFPTGDPSYSNQPQHFGDGTRLSIL.

The sample holds a few counts of this clone. The V call is TRBV7-9, the J call TRBJ1-5, with TRBD1 identical over 8 bases. This CDR3 spans 15 amino acids. J was trimmed by 8 bases and V by 4 bases; bases with no gene match: 10. Germline CDR1 and CDR2: SEHNR and FQNEAQ (reference sequence). This CDR3 reads CASSSGTGTFEPQHF. In DNA, the CDR3 is TGTGCCAGCAGCTCCGGGACAGGAACCTTTGAGCCCCAGCATTTT.

The chain joins TRBV30 to TRBJ2-7; 9 bases align to TRBD2. This CDR3 is 15 amino acids long. Germline V gene lookup returns CDR1 GTSNPN and CDR2 SVGIG (reference sequence). With V trimmed by 1 base and J by 1 base, 5 bases remained unmatched. CDR3 in amino acids: CAWSAGLAGSYEQYF. In nucleotides, the CDR3 is TGTGCCTGGAGTGCTGGGCTAGCGGGATCCTACGAGCAGTACTTC.

This chain links TRBV18 with TRBJ2-2; D gene unclear. Germline V CDR1 and CDR2: KGHSH, LQKENI. The CDR3 covers 11 residues. The ends were cut back, 8 bases at V and 5 bases at J, with 6 bases in the middle. In DNA, the CDR3 is TGTGCCAGCACATCGACCGGGGAGCTGTTTTTT. It encodes CASTSTGELFF. The full variable domain, its missing parts supplied by reference TRBV18 and TRBJ2-2, is NAGVMQNPRHLVRRRGQEARLRCSPMKGHSHVYWYRQLPEEGLKFMVYLQKENIIDESGMPKERFSAEFPKEGPSILRIQQVVRGDSAAYFCASTSTGELFFGEGSRLTVL.

V and J are TRBV11-3 and TRBJ2-6, with D tentatively TRBD1 (6 bases). CDR1 is SGHNT and CDR2 is YENEEA in the germline V gene. The V end lost 1 base, the J end lost 0 bases, and 10 bases lay between the germline ends. This CDR3 region has 17 residues. The CDR3, as DNA: TGTGCCAGCAGCTTAGGGGTGGGACACTCTGGGGCCAACGTCCTGACTTTC. Its translation: CASSLGVGHSGANVLTF.

The chain uses TRBV6-2 or TRBV6-3 and TRBJ2-4; 9 nucleotides match TRBD1. Germline assignment: CDR1 MNHEY and CDR2 SVGEGT. Trimming cost V 2 bases and J 0 bases; bases outside gene matches: 2. The CDR3 runs to 16 residues. The CDR3 here is CASSYVTGGAKNIQYF. The CDR3 DNA sequence: TGTGCCAGCAGTTACGTGACAGGGGGAGCCAAAAACATTCAGTACTTC.

V and J are TRBV5-8 and TRBJ2-7; 10 bases are shared with TRBD1. Trimming took 6 bases from V and 6 from J; bases not matched to a gene: 3. This CDR3 has 12 amino acids. The germline V gene encodes CDR1 SGHTS and CDR2 YDEGEE. CDR3 sequence reads: CASNGQGGEQYF. The CDR3, as DNA: TGTGCCAGCAACGGACAGGGGGGCGAGCAGTACTTC.

The rearrangement joins TRBV15 to TRBJ1-5; no firm D call. This CDR3 spans 20 amino acids. Looked up from germline, CDR1 is LNHNV and CDR2 is YYDKDF (reference sequence). V was shortened by 4 bases and J by 7 bases, with 32 bases between the two germline ends. For the CDR3, the DNA is TGTGCCACCAGCACCAGAGGTGGAGCTCTCATCTCTCCGTATAGCCAGCCCCAGCATTTT. Its translation: CATSTRGGALISPYSQPQHF.

V usage is TRBV30 and J usage is TRBJ1-5; 11 nucleotides agree with TRBD1. V lost 5 bases and J lost 5; bases outside the gene matches: 2. The CDR3 length is 13 residues. CDR1 and CDR2 (germline): GTSNPN, SVGIG (reference sequence). The CDR3 is CAWAGQGDQPQHF. The DNA of the CDR3 is TGTGCCTGGGCGGGACAGGGGGATCAGCCCCAGCATTTT. Supplemented by reference TRBV30 and TRBJ1-5, the full variable domain reads SQTIHQWPATLVQPVGSPLSLECTVEGTSNPNLYWYRQAAGRGLQLLFYSVGIGQISSEVPQNLSASRPQDRQFILSSKKLLLSDSGFYLCAWAGQGDQPQHFGDGTRLSIL.

This chain links TRBV18 with TRBJ1-5; D gene ambiguous. Trimming removed 3 bases from V and 2 bases from J, with 8 bases in between. CDR1 is KGHSH, CDR2 LQKENI, per germline. The CDR3 contains 14 residues. The CDR3 is CASSPTTGNQPQHF. DNA for the CDR3: TGTGCCAGCTCACCCACTACGGGCAATCAGCCCCAGCATTTT.